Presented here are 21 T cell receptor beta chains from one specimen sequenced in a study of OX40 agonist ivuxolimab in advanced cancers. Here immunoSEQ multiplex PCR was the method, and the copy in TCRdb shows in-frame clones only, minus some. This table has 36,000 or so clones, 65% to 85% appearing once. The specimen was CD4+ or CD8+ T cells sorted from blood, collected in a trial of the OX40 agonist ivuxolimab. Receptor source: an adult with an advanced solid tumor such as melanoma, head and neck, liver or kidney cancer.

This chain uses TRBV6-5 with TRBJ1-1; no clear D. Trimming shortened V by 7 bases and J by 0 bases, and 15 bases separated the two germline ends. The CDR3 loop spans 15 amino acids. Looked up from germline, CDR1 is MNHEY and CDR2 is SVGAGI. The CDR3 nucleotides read TGTGCCAGCAATTTCGGAGCCCCTTTGAACACTGAAGCTTTCTTT. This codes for CASNFGAPLNTEAFF.

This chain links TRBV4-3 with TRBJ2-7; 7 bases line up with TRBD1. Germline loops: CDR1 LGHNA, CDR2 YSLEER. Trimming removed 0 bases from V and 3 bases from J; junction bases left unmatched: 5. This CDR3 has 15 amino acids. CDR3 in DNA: TGCGCCAGCAGCCAAGATACAGGGGAGAGCTACGAGCAGTACTTC. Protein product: CASSQDTGESYEQYF.

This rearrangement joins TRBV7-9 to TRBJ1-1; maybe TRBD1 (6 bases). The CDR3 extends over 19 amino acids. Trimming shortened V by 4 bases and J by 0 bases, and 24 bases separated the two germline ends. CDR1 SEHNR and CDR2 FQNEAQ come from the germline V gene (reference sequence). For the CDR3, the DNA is TGTGCCAGCAGCTCCAACGTCTTGGGGGGGGCCTCAATGAACACTGAAGCTTTCTTT. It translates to CASSSNVLGGASMNTEAFF.

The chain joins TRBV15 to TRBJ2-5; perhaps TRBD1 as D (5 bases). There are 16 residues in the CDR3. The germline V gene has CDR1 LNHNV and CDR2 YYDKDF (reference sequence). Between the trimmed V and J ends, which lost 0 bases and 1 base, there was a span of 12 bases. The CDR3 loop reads CATSRDRAGSQETQYF. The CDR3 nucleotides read TGTGCCACCAGCAGAGATCGGGCAGGGTCCCAAGAGACCCAGTACTTC.

The CDR3 loop reads CASTPGYTYMLETQYF. The CDR3, as DNA: TGTGCCAGCACCCCAGGGTACACCTATATGCTGGAGACCCAGTACTTC. This chain connects TRBV2 to TRBJ2-5; maybe TRBD1 (5 bases). CDR3 length: 16 amino acids. CDR1 and CDR2 from the germline V gene are SNHLY and FYNNEI. The ends were cut back, 7 bases at V and 5 bases at J, with 23 bases in the middle.

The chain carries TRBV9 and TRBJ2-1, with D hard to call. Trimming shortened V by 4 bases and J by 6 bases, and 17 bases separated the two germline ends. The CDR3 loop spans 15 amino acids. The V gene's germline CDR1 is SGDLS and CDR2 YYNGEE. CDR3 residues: CASSLYEASFNEQFF. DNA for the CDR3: TGTGCCAGCAGCCTTTACGAGGCTAGTTTCAATGAGCAGTTCTTC.

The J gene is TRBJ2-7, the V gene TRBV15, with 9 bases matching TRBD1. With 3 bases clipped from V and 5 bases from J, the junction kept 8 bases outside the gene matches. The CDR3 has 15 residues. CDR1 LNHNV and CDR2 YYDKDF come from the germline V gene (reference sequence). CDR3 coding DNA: TGTGCCACCAGCAGTTCCCGGGACAGGGTGCACGAGCAGTACTTC. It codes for CATSSSRDRVHEQYF.

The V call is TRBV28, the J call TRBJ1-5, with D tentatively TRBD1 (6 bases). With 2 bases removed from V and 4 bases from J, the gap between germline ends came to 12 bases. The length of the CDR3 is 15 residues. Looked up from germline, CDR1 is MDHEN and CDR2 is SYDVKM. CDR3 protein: CASSLRGAGNQPQHF. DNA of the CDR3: TGTGCCAGCAGTTTAAGGGGGGCTGGTAATCAGCCCCAGCATTTT.

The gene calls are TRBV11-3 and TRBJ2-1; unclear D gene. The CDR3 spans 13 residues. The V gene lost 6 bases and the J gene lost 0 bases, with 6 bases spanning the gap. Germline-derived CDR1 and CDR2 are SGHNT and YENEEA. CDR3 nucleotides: TGTGCCAGCAGTCAGAGCTCCTACAATGAGCAGTTCTTC. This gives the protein CASSQSSYNEQFF.

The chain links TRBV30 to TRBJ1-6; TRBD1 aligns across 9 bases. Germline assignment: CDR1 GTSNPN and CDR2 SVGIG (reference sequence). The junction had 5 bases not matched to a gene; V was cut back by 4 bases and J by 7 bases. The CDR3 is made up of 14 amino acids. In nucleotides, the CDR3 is TGTGCCTGGACAGTCGGGACAGGGAATTCACCCCTCCACTTT. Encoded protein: CAWTVGTGNSPLHF.

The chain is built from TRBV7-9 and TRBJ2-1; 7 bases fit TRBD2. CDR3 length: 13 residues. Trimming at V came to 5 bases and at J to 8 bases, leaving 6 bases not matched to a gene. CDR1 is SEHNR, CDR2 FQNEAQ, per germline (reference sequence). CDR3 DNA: TGTGCCAGCAGCCTACGGGGGGAGGATGAGCAGTTCTTC. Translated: CASSLRGEDEQFF.

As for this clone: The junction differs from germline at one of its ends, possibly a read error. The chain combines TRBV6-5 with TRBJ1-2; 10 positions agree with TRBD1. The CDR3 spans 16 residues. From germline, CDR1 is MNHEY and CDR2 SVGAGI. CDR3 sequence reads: CASSYDETGGGDGCTF. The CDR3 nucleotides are TGTGCCAGCAGTTACGACGAGACAGGGGGCGGTGATGGCTGCACCTTC.

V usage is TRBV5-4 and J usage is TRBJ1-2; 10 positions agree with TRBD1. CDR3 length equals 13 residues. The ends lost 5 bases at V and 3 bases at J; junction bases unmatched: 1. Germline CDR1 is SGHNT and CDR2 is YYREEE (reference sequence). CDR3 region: CASSGTGDYGYTF. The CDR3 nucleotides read TGTGCCAGCAGTGGGACAGGGGACTATGGCTACACCTTC.

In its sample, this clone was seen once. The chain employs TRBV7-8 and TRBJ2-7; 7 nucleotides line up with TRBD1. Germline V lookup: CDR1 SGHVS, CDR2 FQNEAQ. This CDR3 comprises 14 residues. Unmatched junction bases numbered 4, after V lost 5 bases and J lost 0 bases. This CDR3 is CASSPQGNSYEQYF. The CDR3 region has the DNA TGTGCCAGCAGCCCACAGGGGAACTCCTACGAGCAGTACTTC.

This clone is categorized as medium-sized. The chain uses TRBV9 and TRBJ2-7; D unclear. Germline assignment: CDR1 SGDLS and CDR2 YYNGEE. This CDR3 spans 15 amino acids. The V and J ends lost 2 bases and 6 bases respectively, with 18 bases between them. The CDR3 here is CASSVEDTNFAEQYF. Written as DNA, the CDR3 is TGTGCCAGCAGCGTTGAAGACACGAATTTCGCCGAGCAGTACTTC. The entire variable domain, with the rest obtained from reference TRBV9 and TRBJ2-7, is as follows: DSGVTQTPKHLITATGQRVTLRCSPRSGDLSVYWYQQSLDQGLQFLIQYYNGEERAKGNILERFSAQQFPDLHSELNLSSLELGDSALYFCASSVEDTNFAEQYFGPGTRLTVT.

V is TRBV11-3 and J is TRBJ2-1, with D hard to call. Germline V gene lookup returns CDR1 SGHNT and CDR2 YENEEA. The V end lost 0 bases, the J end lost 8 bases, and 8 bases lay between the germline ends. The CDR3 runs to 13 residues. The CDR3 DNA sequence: TGTGCCAGCAGCTTAGATGAGGTTGATGAGCAGTTCTTC. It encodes CASSLDEVDEQFF.

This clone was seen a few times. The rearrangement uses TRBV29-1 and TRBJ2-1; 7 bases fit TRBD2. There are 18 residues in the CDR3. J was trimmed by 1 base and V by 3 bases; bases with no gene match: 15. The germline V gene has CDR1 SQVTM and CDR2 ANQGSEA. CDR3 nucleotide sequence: TGCAGCGTTGACGGTTTAGGCGGGAGAAAGGGATCCTACAATGAGCAGTTCTTC. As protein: CSVDGLGGRKGSYNEQFF.

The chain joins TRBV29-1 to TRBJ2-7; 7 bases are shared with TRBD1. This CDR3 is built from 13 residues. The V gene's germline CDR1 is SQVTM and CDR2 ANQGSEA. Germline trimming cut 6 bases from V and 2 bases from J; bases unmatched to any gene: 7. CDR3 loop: CSVATGTAYEQYF. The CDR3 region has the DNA TGCAGCGTCGCGACAGGGACGGCCTACGAGCAGTACTTC.

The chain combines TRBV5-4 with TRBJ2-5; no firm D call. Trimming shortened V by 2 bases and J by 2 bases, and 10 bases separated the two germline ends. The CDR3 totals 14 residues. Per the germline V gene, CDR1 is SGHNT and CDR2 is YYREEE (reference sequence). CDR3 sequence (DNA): TGTGCCAGCAGCTTTGAGGTGGAACAAGAGACCCAGTACTTC. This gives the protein CASSFEVEQETQYF.

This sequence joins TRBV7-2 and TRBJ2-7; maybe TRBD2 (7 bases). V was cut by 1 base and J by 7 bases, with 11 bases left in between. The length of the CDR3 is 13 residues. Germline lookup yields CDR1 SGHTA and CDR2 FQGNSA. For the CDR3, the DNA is TGTGCCAGCAGCTTAGAGGGGGGGAGGGAGCAGTACTTC. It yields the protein CASSLEGGREQYF.

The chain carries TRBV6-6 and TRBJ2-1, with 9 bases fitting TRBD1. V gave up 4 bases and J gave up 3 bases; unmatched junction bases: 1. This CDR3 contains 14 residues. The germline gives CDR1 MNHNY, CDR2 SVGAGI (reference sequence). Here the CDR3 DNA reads TGTGCCAGCAGTTCGACAGGGGGCTACAATGAGCAGTTCTTC. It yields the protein CASSSTGGYNEQFF.